The 9 T cell receptor beta chains reported below all come from one sample, sequenced in a study of OX40 agonist ivuxolimab in advanced cancers. Generated by immunoSEQ multiplex PCR, the TCRdb table keeps only in-frame clones and is missing some. The repertoire holds some 22,000 clones, with 80% to 90% as singletons. This material consisted of CD4+ or CD8+ T cells sorted from blood, taken in a trial of the OX40 agonist ivuxolimab. The receptor set was obtained from an adult with an advanced solid tumor such as melanoma, head and neck, liver or kidney cancer.

In this sample, this clone turned up once. CDR3 sequence: CASSIYGVVKGSPLHF. The CDR3 nucleotides are TGTGCCAGTAGTATATACGGGGTGGTGAAAGGCTCACCCCTCCACTTT. The gene calls are TRBV19 and TRBJ1-6, with no clear D. The CDR3 has 16 amino acids. V was trimmed by 2 bases and J by 10 bases, leaving 18 bases between them. The germline CDR1 and CDR2 sequences are LNHDA and SQIVND (reference sequence).

This rearrangement joins TRBV27 to TRBJ2-7; TRBD1 matches at 9 bases. With 0 bases clipped from V and 2 bases from J, the junction kept 5 bases outside the gene matches. The germline gives CDR1 MNHEY, CDR2 SMNVEV (reference sequence). This CDR3 has 16 amino acids. CDR3 in DNA: TGTGCCAGCAGTTTATCGGGACAGGGTGGGACCTACGAGCAGTACTTC. Protein product: CASSLSGQGGTYEQYF.

The V gene is TRBV7-9, the J gene TRBJ2-5, with D perhaps being TRBD1 or TRBD2 (5 bases each). Judging by the DNA end, TRBJ2-7 fits better; the J call may be wrong. Germline loops: CDR1 SEHNR, CDR2 FQNEAQ (reference sequence). This CDR3 comprises 14 residues. The CDR3 spells CASSLGDGGYEQYF. In DNA form, the CDR3 reads TGTGCCAGCAGCTTAGGGGATGGGGGATACGAGCAGTACTTC.

This clone is large (0.1 to 1%). The V gene is TRBV5-1, the J gene TRBJ1-2, with D perhaps TRBD1 (5 bases). The germline V gene has CDR1 SGHRS and CDR2 YFSETQ. The CDR3 totals 16 residues. The V end was cut by 4 bases, the J end by 1 base, with 17 bases between. The CDR3 here is CASSQKPQGFNYGYTF. Written as DNA, the CDR3 is TGCGCCAGCAGCCAAAAACCCCAGGGCTTTAACTATGGCTACACCTTC.

The chain employs TRBV5-1 and TRBJ2-7; 15 bases match TRBD2. Per the germline V gene, CDR1 is SGHRS and CDR2 is YFSETQ. V gave up 4 bases and J gave up 3 bases; unmatched junction bases: 11. The CDR3 is 18 amino acids. The CDR3 DNA follows: TGCGCCAGCAGCCTCGGACTAGCGGGGGGGCCCGGTCACTACGAGCAGTACTTC. This gives the protein CASSLGLAGGPGHYEQYF.

This clone has just one count. The V gene is TRBV5-1, the J gene TRBJ1-2; D call uncertain. There are 15 residues in the CDR3. V lost 4 bases and J 8 bases, leaving 21 bases between the germline ends. Germline V gene lookup returns CDR1 SGHRS and CDR2 YFSETQ. CDR3: CASSPYSRDSDGYTF. In DNA, the CDR3 is TGCGCCAGCAGCCCATACAGTAGAGACTCGGACGGCTACACCTTC.

The chain is built from TRBV19 and TRBJ1-6; 11 nucleotides align to TRBD1. The V gene's germline CDR1 is LNHDA and CDR2 SQIVND (reference sequence). This CDR3 is 17 amino acids long. Germline trimming cut 1 base from V and 7 bases from J; bases unmatched to any gene: 6. In DNA, the CDR3 is TGTGCCAGTAGTATAGTTCCCTGGACAGGGGGCAATTCACCCCTCCACTTT. It is translated as CASSIVPWTGGNSPLHF.

The rearrangement uses TRBV27 and TRBJ1-2, with 8 bases identical to TRBD1. This CDR3 is built from 14 residues. Trimming removed 5 bases from V and 4 bases from J; junction bases left unmatched: 6. Germline V gene data show CDR1 as MNHEY and CDR2 as SMNVEV (reference sequence). The DNA for the CDR3 is TGTGCCAGCAGTGTGACAGGGGTGGGCTATGGCTACACCTTC. It translates to CASSVTGVGYGYTF.

The chain couples TRBV7-9 to TRBJ2-7; D call uncertain. The germline V gene has CDR1 SEHNR and CDR2 FQNEAQ (reference sequence). Trimming left V 2 bases short and J 0 bases short, with 11 bases between. The CDR3 has 15 amino acids. The CDR3 loop is CASSLSTDLSYEQYF. CDR3 sequence (DNA): TGTGCCAGCAGCTTATCCACAGACCTCTCCTACGAGCAGTACTTC.